This T cell receptor (beta chain) was obtained from a study of blood T cell repertoires in COVID-19 (dated by TCRdb to between 2020 and 2021). Regarding the study in general: Samples covering the acute and convalescent phases of COVID-19 were provided by collaborators in the United States, Italy and Spain. The repertoires were released in a freely available public database intended as a resource for research on the immune response to SARS-CoV-2. The samples were drawn from two sources: the first 160 participants of the ongoing ImmuneRACE study, and 1,000 to 1,500 subjects contributed by 6 global collaborators. Sample metadata almost always included a de-identified subject ID, COVID-19 status, age in years and sex. Where HLA class I and class II types were available, the types were taken from metadata supplied by the sample provider, not from assay-based typing. The prospective study material was composed of cDNA or gDNA derived from T cells, B-cell-depleted T cells, or PBMCs. Subjects who had been exposed to COVID-19, were actively infected with it, or had recovered from it provided the deeply sampled blood TCRbeta repertoires that made up the dataset.

The immunoSEQ Assay, a bias-controlled multiplex PCR, was used to amplify TCRbeta CDR3 regions from genomic DNA. The study's processing was this. Nucleated cell counts per sample were estimated from amplification of reference gene primers within the assay. To quantify the absolute abundance of each unique TCRbeta CDR3 rearrangement, sequence reads were collapsed and filtered. For each sample, productive Simpson clonality was calculated as the square root of Simpson's diversity index over productive rearrangements. This immuneACCESS table, as held by TCRdb, lists in-frame sequences with V and J called but not all clones. Of the missing ones, under half trace to an unresolved V gene in checked studies; the others have no known cause. V, J and clone size reflect that table, while D and trimming were determined from the DNA. The sample has roughly 250,000 clones on record, approximately 83% of them singletons. Of the sample, approximately 15% is held by the ten largest clones.

General findings and caveats noted by the study authors: The quantity of clinical and demographic metadata differed by source and by participant and was supplied without curation.

At one collaborating source in Seattle, patients were enrolled during active infection and were followed longitudinally through the course of disease. Collaborating institutions collected whole blood in K2EDTA tubes following their own protocols. For TCRbeta analysis, collaborators shipped samples as frozen whole blood, isolated PBMCs, or DNA extracted from either of those sample types. This clone showed up many times. Its binding antigen is unknown. Base qualities were left out, and no much larger clone turns up one base away. The clonotype originates from an older person with COVID-19, enrolled during active disease. Sequencing was carried out using peripheral blood.

The CDR3 amino acid sequence is: CASSLGAVEKLFF. The DNA sequence is TGTGCCAGCAGTTTGGGGGCAGTTGAAAAACTGTTTTTT. In this chain, TRBV28 is recombined with TRBJ1-4, with TRBD1 as a weak D call on 6 bases. The junction carries 9 bases between V and J, which are trimmed by 3 bases and 7 bases respectively. Spanning cysteine to phenylalanine, the CDR3 consists of 13 amino acids. CDR3 DNA only is kept here, 39 bases in frame from base 1. In the germline V gene, CDR1 corresponds to MDHEN and CDR2 to SYDVKM.